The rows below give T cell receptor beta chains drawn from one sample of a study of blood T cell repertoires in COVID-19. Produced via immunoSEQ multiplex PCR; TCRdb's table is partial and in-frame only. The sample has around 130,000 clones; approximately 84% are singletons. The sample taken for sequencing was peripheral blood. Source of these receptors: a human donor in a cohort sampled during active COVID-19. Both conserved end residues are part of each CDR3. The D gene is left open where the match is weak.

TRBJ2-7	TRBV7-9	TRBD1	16	TGTGCCAGCAGCTTAAGTGGACAGGGCTTGGTCTTCGAGCAGTACTTC	CASSLSGQGLVFEQYF
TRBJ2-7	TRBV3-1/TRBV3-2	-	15	TGTGCCAGCAGCCAAGATCCTGTCTTTTCCTACGAGCAGTACTTC	CASSQDPVFSYEQYF
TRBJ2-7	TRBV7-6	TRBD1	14	TGTGCCAGCAGTCCAGGACAGGGCGCAATTGAGCAGTACTTC	CASSPGQGAIEQYF
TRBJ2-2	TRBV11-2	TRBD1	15	TGTGCCAGCAGCACCCGGGACAGATACACCGGGGAGCTGTTTTTT	CASSTRDRYTGELFF
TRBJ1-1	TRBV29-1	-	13	TGCAGCGTTGAGGTACAGGTAAACACTGAAGCTTTCTTT	CSVEVQVNTEAFF
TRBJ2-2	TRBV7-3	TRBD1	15	TGTGCCAGCAGCCATGGGACAGGGTATACCGGGGAGCTGTTTTTT	CASSHGTGYTGELFF
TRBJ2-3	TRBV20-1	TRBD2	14	TGCAGTGCTAGTCCCAGCGGGGGGGCATCTACGCAGTATTTT	CSASPSGGASTQYF
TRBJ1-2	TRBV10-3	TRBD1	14	TGTGCCACTAATCAAGGGGCCAGGGGGTATGGCTACACCTTC	CATNQGARGYGYTF
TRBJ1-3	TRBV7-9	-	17	TGTGCCAGCAGCTTACGAAGTCAGCGGGTTGCTGGAAACACCATATATTTT	CASSLRSQRVAGNTIYF
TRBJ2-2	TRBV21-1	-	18	TGTGCCAGCAGCAAAGCCGGCGCCAGCGGGGGGCACACCGGGGAGCTGTTTTTT	CASSKAGASGGHTGELFF
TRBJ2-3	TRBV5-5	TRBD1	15	TGTGCCAGCAGCAGGCCCGGGACAGGAGCAGATACGCAGTATTTT	CASSRPGTGADTQYF
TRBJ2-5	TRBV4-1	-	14	TGCGCCAGCAGCCCTTCCACAGTTCAAGAGACCCAGTACTTC	CASSPSTVQETQYF
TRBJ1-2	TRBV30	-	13	TGTGCCTGGAACTTTGGTGGTGACTATGGCTACACCTTC	CAWNFGGDYGYTF
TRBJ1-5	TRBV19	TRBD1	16	TGTGCCAGTAGTAAAACAGGGGGTTTAATGGATCAGCCCCAGCATTTT	CASSKTGGLMDQPQHF
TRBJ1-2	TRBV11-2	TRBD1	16	TGTGCCAGCAGCTTAGGTCTCGGACAGGGGGCTTATGGCTACACCTTC	CASSLGLGQGAYGYTF
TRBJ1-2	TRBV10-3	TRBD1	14	TGTGCCATCAGTCGGACAGGGCTGGGGGAGGGCTACACCTTC	CAISRTGLGEGYTF
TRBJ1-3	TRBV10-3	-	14	TGTGCCCACCAAAAGGGAGGGGCTGGAAACACCATATATTTT	CAHQKGGAGNTIYF
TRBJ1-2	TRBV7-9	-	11	TGTGCCAGCAGCTTAACAGGGGGCTACACCTTC	CASSLTGGYTF